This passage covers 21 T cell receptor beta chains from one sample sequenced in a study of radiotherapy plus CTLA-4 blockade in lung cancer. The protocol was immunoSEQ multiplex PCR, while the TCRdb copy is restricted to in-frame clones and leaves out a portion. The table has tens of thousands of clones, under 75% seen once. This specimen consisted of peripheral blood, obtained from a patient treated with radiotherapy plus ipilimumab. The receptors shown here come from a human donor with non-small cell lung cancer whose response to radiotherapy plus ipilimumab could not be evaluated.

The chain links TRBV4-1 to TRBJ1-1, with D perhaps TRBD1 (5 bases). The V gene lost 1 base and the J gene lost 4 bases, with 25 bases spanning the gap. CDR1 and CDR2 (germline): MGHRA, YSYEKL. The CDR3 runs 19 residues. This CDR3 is CASSQGQSGSASGGTEAFF. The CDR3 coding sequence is TGCGCCAGCAGCCAAGGTCAGTCTGGGTCTGCCTCGGGGGGCACTGAAGCTTTCTTT.

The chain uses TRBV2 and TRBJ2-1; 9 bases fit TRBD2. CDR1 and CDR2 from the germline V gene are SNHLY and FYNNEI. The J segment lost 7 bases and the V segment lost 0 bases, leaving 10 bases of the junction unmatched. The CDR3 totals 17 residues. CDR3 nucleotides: TGTGCCAGCAGTGAAGCGCGGGGGGGGGTAATCGGAAATGAGCAGTTCTTC. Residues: CASSEARGGVIGNEQFF.

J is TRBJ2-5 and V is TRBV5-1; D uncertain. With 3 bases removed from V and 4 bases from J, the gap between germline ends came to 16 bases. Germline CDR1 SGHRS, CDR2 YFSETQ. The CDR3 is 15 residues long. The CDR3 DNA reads TGCGCCAGCAGCTCAACCGGGTCCATGGGAGAGACCCAGTACTTC. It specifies CASSSTGSMGETQYF. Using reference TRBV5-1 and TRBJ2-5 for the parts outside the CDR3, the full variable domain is KAGVTQTPRYLIKTRGQQVTLSCSPISGHRSVSWYQQTPGQGLQFLFEYFSETQRNKGNFPGRFSGRQFSNSRSEMNVSTLELGDSALYLCASSSTGSMGETQYFGPGTRLLVL.

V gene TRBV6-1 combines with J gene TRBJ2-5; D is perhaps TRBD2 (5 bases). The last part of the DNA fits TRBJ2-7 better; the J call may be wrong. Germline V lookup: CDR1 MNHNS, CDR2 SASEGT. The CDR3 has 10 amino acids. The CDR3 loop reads CGRVYYEQYF. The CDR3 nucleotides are TGTGGGCGGGTTTACTACGAGCAGTACTTC.

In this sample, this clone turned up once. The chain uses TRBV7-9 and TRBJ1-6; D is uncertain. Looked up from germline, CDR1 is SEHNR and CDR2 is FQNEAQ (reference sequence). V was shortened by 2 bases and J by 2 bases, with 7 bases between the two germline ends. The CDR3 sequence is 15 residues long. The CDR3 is CASSLPTAYNSPLHF. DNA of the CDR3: TGTGCCAGCAGCTTACCCACAGCCTATAATTCACCCCTCCACTTT.

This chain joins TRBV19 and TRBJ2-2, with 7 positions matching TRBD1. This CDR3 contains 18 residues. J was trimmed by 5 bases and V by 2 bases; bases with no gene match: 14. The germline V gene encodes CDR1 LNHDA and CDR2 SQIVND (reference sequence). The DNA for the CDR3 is TGTGCCAGTAGTATAAGAATAGAAGGGGGCGCCGGAACCGGGGAGCTGTTTTTT. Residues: CASSIRIEGGAGTGELFF.

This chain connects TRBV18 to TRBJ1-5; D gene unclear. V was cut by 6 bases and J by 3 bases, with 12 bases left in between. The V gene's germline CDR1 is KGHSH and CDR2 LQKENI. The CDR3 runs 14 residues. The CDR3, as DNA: TGTGCCAGCTCCCCGATAGCAAACAATCAGCCCCAGCATTTT. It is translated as CASSPIANNQPQHF.

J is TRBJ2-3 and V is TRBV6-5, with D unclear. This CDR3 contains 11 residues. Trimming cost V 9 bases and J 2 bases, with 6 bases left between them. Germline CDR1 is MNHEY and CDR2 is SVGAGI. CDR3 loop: CASELTDTQYF. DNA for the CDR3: TGTGCCAGTGAACTCACAGATACGCAGTATTTT.

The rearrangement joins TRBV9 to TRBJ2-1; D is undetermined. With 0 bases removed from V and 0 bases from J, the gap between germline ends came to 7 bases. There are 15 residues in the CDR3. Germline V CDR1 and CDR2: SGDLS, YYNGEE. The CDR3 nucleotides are TGTGCCAGCAGCGTAGCTTCTAGCTCCTACAATGAGCAGTTCTTC. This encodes CASSVASSSYNEQFF. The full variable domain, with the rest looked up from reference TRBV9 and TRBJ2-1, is DSGVTQTPKHLITATGQRVTLRCSPRSGDLSVYWYQQSLDQGLQFLIQYYNGEERAKGNILERFSAQQFPDLHSELNLSSLELGDSALYFCASSVASSSYNEQFFGPGTRLTVL.

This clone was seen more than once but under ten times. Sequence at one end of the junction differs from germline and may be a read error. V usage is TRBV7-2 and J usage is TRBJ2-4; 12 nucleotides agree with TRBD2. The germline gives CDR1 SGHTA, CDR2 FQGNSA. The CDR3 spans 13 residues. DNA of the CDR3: TGTGCCAGCAGCTCCACTAGCGGGGGGACCATAGTCTTC. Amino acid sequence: CASSSTSGGTIVF. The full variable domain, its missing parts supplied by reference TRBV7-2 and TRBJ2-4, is GAGVSQSPSNKVTEKGKDVELRCDPISGHTALYWYRQSLGQGLEFLIYFQGNSAPDKSGLPSDRFSAERTGGSVSTLTIQRTQQEDSAVYLCASSSTSGGTIVFGAGTRLSVL.

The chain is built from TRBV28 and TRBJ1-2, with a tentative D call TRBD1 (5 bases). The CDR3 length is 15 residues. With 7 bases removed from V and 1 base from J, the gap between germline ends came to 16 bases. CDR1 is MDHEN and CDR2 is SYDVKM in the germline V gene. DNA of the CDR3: TGTGCCAGCACTCCTCCCTTCGGGGGTAACTATGGCTACACCTTC. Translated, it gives CASTPPFGGNYGYTF.

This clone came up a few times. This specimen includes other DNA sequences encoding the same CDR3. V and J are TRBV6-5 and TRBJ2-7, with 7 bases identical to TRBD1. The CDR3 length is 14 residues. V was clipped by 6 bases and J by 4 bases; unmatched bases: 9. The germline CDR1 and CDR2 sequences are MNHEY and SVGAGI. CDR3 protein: CASSLDRFPYEQYF. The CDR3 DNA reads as TGTGCCAGCAGCCTGGACAGGTTCCCGTACGAGCAGTACTTC.

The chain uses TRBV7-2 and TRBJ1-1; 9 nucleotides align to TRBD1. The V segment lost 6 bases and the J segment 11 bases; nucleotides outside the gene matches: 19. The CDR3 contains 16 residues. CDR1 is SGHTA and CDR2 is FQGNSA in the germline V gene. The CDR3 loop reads CASSSKPGTGTTGAFF. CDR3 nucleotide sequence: TGTGCCAGCAGTTCCAAACCCGGGACAGGGACGACAGGGGCTTTCTTT.

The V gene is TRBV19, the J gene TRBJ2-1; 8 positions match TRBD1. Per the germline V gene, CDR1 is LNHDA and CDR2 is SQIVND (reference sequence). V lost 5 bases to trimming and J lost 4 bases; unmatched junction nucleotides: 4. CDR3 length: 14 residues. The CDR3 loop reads CASSQGAPYNEQFF. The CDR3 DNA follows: TGTGCCAGTAGTCAGGGGGCCCCTTACAATGAGCAGTTCTTC.

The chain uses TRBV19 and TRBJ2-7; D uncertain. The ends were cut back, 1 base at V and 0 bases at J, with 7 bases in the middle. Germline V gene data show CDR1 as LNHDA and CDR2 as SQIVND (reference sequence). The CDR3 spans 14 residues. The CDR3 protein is CASSIGLNSYEQYF. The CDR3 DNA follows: TGTGCCAGTAGTATAGGACTGAACTCCTACGAGCAGTACTTC.

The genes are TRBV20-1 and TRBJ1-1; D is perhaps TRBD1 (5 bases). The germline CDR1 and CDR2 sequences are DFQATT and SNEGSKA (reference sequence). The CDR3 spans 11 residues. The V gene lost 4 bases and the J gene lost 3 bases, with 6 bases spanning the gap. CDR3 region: CSAIQDTEAFF. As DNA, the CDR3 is TGCAGTGCTATACAGGACACTGAAGCTTTCTTT.

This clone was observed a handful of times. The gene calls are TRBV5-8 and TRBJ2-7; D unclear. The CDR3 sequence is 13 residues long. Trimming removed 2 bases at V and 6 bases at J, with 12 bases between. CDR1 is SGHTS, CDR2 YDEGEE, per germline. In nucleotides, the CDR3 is TGTGCCAGCAGCTTAACTCCCGGTATCGAGCAGTACTTC. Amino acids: CASSLTPGIEQYF.

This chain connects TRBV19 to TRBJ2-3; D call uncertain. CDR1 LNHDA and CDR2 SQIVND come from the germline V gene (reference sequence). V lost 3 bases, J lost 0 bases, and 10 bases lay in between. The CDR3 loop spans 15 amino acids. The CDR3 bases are TGTGCCAGTAGTATGTCGCCGGTTAGCACAGATACGCAGTATTTT. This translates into CASSMSPVSTDTQYF. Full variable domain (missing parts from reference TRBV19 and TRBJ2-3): DGGITQSPKYLFRKEGQNVTLSCEQNLNHDAMYWYRQDPGQGLRLIYYSQIVNDFQKGDIAEGYSVSREKKESFPLTVTSAQKNPTAFYLCASSMSPVSTDTQYFGPGTRLTVL.

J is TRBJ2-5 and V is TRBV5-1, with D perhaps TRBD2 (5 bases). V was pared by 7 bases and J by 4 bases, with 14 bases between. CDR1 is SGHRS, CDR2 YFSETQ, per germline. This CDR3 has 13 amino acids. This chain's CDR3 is CASGEVGGETQYF. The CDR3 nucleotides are TGCGCCAGCGGCGAGGTAGGAGGAGAGACCCAGTACTTC.

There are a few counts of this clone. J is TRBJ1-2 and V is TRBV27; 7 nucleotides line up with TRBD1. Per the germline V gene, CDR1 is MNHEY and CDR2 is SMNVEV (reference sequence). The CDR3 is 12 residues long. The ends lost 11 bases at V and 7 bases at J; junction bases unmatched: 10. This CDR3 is CAGQEGGLGYTF. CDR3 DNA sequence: TGTGCCGGACAGGAGGGTGGGCTTGGCTACACCTTC.

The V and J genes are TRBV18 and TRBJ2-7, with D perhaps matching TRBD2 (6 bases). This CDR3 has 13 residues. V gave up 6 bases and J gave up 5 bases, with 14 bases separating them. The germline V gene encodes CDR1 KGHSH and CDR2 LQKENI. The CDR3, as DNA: TGTGCCAGCTCCCTTGGCGGGACGCACGAGCAGTACTTC. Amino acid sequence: CASSLGGTHEQYF.